This TCR beta chain was sequenced for a study of tumor and adjacent non-tumor tissue in lung cancer. Overall study: Histology: 12 adenocarcinoma, a couple of squamous cell carcinoma, 1 small cell lung cancer.

Three rounds of nested PCR, following a modified ARM-PCR protocol, produced the TCRbeta library. TCRdb reprocessed the multiplex PCR reads via MiXCR and lists one record per CDR3 protein. The sample consists of roughly 140,000 distinct CDR3 sequences, around 60% of them appearing once. A remark on this clonotype: Just one base apart from a much larger clone, this may be a read error.

Germline assignment: CDR1 DFQATT and CDR2 SNEGSKA (reference sequence). The CDR3 contains 13 residues. This sample's RNA came from whole unsorted tissue. Source material: lung tumor tissue. The sequence was collected from a man aged 60 to 69 with small cell lung cancer. V is TRBV20-1 and J is TRBJ1-1, with D perhaps matching TRBD1 (6 bases). The CDR3: CSAISGANTETFF. The CDR3 coding sequence is TGCAGTGCTATCTCAGGGGCTAACACTGAAACTTTCTTT.